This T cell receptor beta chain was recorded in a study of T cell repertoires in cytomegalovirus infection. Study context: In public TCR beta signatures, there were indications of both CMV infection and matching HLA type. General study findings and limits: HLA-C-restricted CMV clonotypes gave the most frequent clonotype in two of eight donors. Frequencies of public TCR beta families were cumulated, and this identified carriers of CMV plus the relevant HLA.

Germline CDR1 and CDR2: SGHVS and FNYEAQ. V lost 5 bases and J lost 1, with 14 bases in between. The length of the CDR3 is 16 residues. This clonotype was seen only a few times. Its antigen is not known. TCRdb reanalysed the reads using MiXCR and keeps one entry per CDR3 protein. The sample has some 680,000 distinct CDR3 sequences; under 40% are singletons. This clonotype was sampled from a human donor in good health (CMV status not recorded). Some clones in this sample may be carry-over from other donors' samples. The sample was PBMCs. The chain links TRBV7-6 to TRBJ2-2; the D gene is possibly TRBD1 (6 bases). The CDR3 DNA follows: TGTGCCAGCAGCCCGAACAAAGGGGGGAACACCGGGGAGCTGTTTTTT. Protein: CASSPNKGGNTGELFF. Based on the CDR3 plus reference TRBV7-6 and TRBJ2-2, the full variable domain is GAGVSQSPRYKVTKRGQDVALRCDPISGHVSLYWYRQALGQGPEFLTYFNYEAQQDKSGLPNDRFSAERPEGSISTLTIQRTEQRDSAMYRCASSPNKGGNTGELFFGEGSRLTVL.